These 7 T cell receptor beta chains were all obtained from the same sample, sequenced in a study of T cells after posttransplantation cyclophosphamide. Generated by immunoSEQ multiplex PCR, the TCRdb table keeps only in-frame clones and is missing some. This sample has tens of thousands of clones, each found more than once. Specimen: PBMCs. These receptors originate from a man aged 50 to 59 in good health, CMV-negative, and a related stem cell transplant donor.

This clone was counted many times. CDR3 DNA: TGCGCCAGCAGCTTGGGTTTTTCGGCGGGGGCCCCCTACGAGCAGTACTTC. This codes for CASSLGFSAGAPYEQYF. The chain couples TRBV5-1 to TRBJ2-7, with D possibly TRBD2 on 7 matching bases. The CDR3 sequence is 17 residues long. Per the germline V gene, CDR1 is SGHRS and CDR2 is YFSETQ. The V end was cut by 0 bases, the J end by 2 bases, with 18 bases between.

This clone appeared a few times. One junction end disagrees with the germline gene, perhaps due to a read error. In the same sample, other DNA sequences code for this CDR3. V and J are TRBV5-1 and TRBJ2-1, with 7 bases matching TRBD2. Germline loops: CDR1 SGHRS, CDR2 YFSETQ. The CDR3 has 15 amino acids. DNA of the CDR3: TGCGCCAGCAGCGGGGGAGGGACCACCTACAATGAGCAATTCTTC. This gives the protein CASSGGGTTYNEQFF.

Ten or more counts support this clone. The CDR3 DNA is TGTGCCAGCAGTCTGACAGGGGTGGCTCAGCCCCAGCATTTT. It codes for CASSLTGVAQPQHF. This chain uses TRBV6-1 with TRBJ1-5, with 8 bases matching TRBD1. The CDR3 is made up of 14 amino acids. V dropped 5 bases and J dropped 6; count of bases not matched to a gene: 6. Germline-derived CDR1 and CDR2 are MNHNS and SASEGT.

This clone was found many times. This CDR3 is CASSLTGSYEQYF. The CDR3 bases are TGCGCCAGCAGCTTGACAGGGTCCTACGAGCAGTACTTC. V gene TRBV5-1 combines with J gene TRBJ2-7; tentatively, D is TRBD1 (6 bases). Trimming shortened V by 1 base and J by 1 base, and 6 bases separated the two germline ends. CDR3 size: 13 residues. Germline loops: CDR1 SGHRS, CDR2 YFSETQ.

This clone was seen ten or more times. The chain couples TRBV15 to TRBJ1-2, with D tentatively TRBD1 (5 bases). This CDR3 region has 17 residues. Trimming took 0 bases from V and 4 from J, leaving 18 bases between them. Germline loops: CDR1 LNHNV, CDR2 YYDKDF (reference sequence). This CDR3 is CATSRDQPPGLSYGYTF. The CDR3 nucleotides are TGTGCCACCAGCAGAGATCAACCCCCAGGGCTCAGCTATGGCTACACCTTC.

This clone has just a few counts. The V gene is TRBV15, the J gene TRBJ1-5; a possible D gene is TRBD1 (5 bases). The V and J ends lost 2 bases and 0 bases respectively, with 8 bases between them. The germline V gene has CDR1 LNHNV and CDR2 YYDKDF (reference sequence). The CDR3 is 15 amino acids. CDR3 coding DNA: TGTGCCACCAGCAGACAGGGAAATAGCAATCAGCCCCAGCATTTT. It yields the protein CATSRQGNSNQPQHF.

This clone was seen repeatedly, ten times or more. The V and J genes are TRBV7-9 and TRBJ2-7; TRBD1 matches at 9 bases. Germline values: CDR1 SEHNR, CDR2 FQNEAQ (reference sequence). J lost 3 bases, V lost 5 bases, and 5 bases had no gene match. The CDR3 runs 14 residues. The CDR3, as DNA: TGTGCCAGCAGCCCCCCGGGACAGGGCTACGAGCAGTACTTC. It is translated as CASSPPGQGYEQYF. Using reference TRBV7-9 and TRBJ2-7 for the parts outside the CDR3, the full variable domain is DTGVSQNPRHKITKRGQNVTFRCDPISEHNRLYWYRQTLGQGPEFLTYFQNEAQLEKSRLLSDRFSAERPKGSFSTLEIQRTEQGDSAMYLCASSPPGQGYEQYFGPGTRLTVT.